The source of this T cell receptor beta chain is a study of identical twins. TCRdb processed the 5' RACE reads anew with MiXCR; each CDR3 protein has one entry. The data contain 600,000 to 850,000 distinct CDR3 sequences, around a sixth of them singletons. The table lists this clonotype with a few counts. The CDR3 consists of 15 residues. With 2 bases removed from V and 0 bases from J, the gap between germline ends came to 10 bases. Germline CDR1 is SGDLS and CDR2 is YYNGEE. The same sample was also used in a study of T cells expressing NK-cell markers. That study adds: Seven donors tested HCMV-seropositive and one tested seronegative among the eight sequenced.

The chain joins TRBV9 to TRBJ2-3; D may be TRBD2 (6 bases). The receptor's source is a woman between 18 and 30 years old in good health. Source material: PBMCs. The CDR3 loop reads CASSVIGTSTDTQYF. Here the CDR3 DNA reads TGTGCCAGCAGCGTCATAGGGACTAGCACAGATACGCAGTATTTT.